The 8 T cell receptor beta chains presented below share a single source sample, sequenced in a study of Graves' ophthalmopathy and Graves' hyperthyroidism. Amplification targeted the TCR beta CDR3 regions, with RNA transcripts as the source material. Scientists carried out first-round RT-PCR using HTBI primers and then a second-round multiplex PCR. TCRdb reprocessed the multiplex PCR reads with MiXCR, giving one entry per CDR3 protein. The sample lists hundreds of thousands of distinct CDR3 sequences; under 50% were seen once. Sequences were obtained from peripheral blood. Source of these receptors: an adult man with Graves' ophthalmopathy.

Ten or more counts support this clonotype. This CDR3 reads CASSSTGNGEQYF. Here the CDR3 DNA reads TGCGCCAGCAGCTCTACAGGGAATGGGGAGCAGTACTTC. The chain employs TRBV5-1 and TRBJ2-7, with D perhaps TRBD1 (6 bases). Germline V CDR1 and CDR2: SGHRS, YFSETQ. The CDR3 extends over 13 amino acids. V gave up 3 bases and J gave up 7 bases, with 14 bases separating them.

With respect to this clonotype: The CDR3 carries no conserved terminal phenylalanine or tryptophan, so it likely arises from a read error. It is unclear where the CDR3 begins or ends on the DNA, so no DNA is shown, and the CDR3 is as TCRdb lists it. The V gene is TRBV12-3 or TRBV12-4, the J gene TRBJ2-2. The CDR3 is 9 amino acids in total, end residues counted. CDR3 amino acids: CASSPSAAV.

The chain joins TRBV29-1 to TRBJ2-5; TRBD1 agrees at 8 bases. This CDR3 comprises 13 residues. The germline CDR1 and CDR2 sequences are SQVTM and ANQGSEA. V lost 4 bases and J lost 2; bases outside the gene matches: 3. The CDR3 region has the DNA TGCAGCGTTGCAGGGGGCTCACAAGAGACCCAGTACTTC. It specifies CSVAGGSQETQYF.

A note on this clonotype: A read error may be the cause here, since a much bigger clone is one base away. The rearrangement joins TRBV15 to TRBJ1-5; D gene uncertain. CDR1 and CDR2 (germline): LNHNV, YYDKDF (reference sequence). The ends were cut back, 0 bases at V and 7 bases at J, with 10 bases in the middle. This CDR3 has 14 amino acids. The CDR3 DNA reads TGTGCCACCAGCAGAGATCGCGAGTCACAGCCCCAGCATTTT. Its protein is CATSRDRESQPQHF.

This clonotype was detected ten times or more. The chain joins TRBV2 to TRBJ2-2; the D is unclear. CDR3 size: 14 residues. Trimming shortened V by 3 bases and J by 2 bases, and 7 bases separated the two germline ends. Germline V lookup: CDR1 SNHLY, CDR2 FYNNEI. The CDR3 reads CASSEYRNTGELFF. In nucleotides, the CDR3 is TGTGCCAGCAGTGAGTACAGAAACACCGGGGAGCTGTTTTTT. The whole variable domain, remainder taken from reference TRBV2 and TRBJ2-2, is EPEVTQTPSHQVTQMGQEVILRCVPISNHLYFYWYRQILGQKVEFLVSFYNNEISEKSEIFDDQFSVERPDGSNFTLKIRSTKLEDSAMYFCASSEYRNTGELFFGEGSRLTVL.

This clonotype appeared many times. This sequence joins TRBV10-3 and TRBJ2-5, with 9 positions matching TRBD2. Germline V gives CDR1 ENHRY, CDR2 SYGVKD. The CDR3 loop spans 17 amino acids. With 4 bases clipped from V and 9 bases from J, the junction kept 18 bases outside the gene matches. The CDR3 nucleotides are TGTGCCATCAGTGGTGGCGGGGTAGCGGGGGACGTGGCGTCCCAGTACTTC. Translation: CAISGGGVAGDVASQYF.

V and J are TRBV7-2 and TRBJ1-2; possible D gene TRBD1, 6 bases. CDR3 length: 15 residues. Germline values: CDR1 SGHTA, CDR2 FQGNSA. With 8 bases removed from V and 6 bases from J, the gap between germline ends came to 22 bases. CDR3 sequence reads: CASSSHYRDFNGYTF. Here the CDR3 DNA reads TGTGCCAGCTCGAGCCACTACAGGGATTTCAATGGCTACACCTTC.

There are a few counts of this clonotype. The V and J genes are TRBV12-3 or TRBV12-4 and TRBJ2-7; 12 bases fit TRBD1. The CDR3 contains 16 residues. The CDR3 bases are TGTGCTAGTGGTTTGGTTGTGGGACAGGGGGCCTTTGAGCAGTACTTC. Translation: CASGLVVGQGAFEQYF.